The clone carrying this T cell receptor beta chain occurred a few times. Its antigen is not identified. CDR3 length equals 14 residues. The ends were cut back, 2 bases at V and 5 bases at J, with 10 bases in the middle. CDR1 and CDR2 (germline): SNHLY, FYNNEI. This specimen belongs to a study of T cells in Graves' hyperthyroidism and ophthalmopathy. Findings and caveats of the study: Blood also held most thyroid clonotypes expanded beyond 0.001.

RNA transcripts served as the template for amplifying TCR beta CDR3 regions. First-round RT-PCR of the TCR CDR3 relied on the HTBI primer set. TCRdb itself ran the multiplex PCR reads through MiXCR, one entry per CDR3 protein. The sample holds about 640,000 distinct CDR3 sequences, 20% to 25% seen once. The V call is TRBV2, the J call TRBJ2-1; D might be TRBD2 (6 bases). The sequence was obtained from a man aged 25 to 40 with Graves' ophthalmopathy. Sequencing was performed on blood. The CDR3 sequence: CASSEPGRNNEQFF. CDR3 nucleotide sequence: TGTGCCAGCAGTGAACCAGGGAGGAACAATGAGCAGTTCTTC.